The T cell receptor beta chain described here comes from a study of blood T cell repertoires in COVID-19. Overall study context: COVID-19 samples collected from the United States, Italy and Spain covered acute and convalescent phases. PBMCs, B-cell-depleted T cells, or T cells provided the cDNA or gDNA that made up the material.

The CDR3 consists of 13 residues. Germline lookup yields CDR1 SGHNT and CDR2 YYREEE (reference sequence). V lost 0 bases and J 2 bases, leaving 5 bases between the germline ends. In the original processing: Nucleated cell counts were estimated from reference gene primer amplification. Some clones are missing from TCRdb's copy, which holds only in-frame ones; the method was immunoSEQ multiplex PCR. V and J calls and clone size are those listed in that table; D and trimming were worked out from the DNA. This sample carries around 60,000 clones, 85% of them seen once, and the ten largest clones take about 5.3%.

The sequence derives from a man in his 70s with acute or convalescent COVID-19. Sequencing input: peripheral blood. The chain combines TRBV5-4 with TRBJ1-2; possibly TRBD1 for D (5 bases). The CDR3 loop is CASSLEGNYGYTF. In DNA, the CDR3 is TGTGCCAGCAGCTTGGAGGGGAACTATGGCTACACCTTC.